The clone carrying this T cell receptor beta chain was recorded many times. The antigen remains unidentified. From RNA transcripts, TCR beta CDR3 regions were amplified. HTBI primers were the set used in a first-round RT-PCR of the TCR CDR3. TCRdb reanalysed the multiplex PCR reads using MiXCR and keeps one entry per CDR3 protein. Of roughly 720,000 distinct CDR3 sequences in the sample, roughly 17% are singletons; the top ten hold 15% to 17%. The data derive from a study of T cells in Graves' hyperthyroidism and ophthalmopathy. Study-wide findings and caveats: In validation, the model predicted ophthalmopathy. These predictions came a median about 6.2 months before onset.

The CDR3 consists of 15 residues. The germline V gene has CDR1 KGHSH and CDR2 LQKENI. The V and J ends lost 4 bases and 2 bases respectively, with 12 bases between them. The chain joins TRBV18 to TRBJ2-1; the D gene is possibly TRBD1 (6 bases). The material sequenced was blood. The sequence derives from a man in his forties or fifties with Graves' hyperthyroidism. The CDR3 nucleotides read TGTGCCAGCTCACGGTCGACAGGACCCTACAATGAGCAGTTCTTC. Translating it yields CASSRSTGPYNEQFF.